The entry that follows covers one T cell receptor beta chain sequence. This CDR3 comprises 16 residues. From germline, CDR1 is MGHRA and CDR2 YSYEKL. V lost 1 base and J lost 4; bases outside the gene matches: 8. This specimen belongs to a study of long-term antiretroviral therapy in people with HIV. At the survey level, the v3.0 immunoSEQ assay was run. The method was immunoSEQ multiplex PCR; TCRdb's version includes in-frame clones alone and lacks a portion of them. The table lists about 22,000 clones, 75% to 85% of them singletons. The specimen comprised unsorted PBMCs, sampled 0.1 years before starting antiretroviral therapy. The TCR sequence derives from a man between 18 and 35 years old with HIV. This sequence joins TRBV4-1 and TRBJ2-3; 7 bases are shared with TRBD2. This chain's CDR3 is CASSQVARGRPDTQYF. CDR3 sequence (DNA): TGCGCCAGCAGCCAAGTAGCGCGGGGGAGGCCAGATACGCAGTATTTT.